This TCR beta chain was sequenced in a study of CD8 T cells in Susac syndrome. Reverse transcription of about 0.5 to 1 ug RNA was carried out with random hexamers. TCRdb itself ran the immunoSEQ multiplex PCR reads through MiXCR, one entry per CDR3 protein. The sample lists 130,000 or so distinct CDR3 sequences, roughly 80% occurring once. The multiple sclerosis controls comprised treatment-naive patients whose relapsing-remitting disease was stable or active. Bulk CD8+ and CD4+ cells came from magnetic negative isolation; CD8+ TEMRA by FACS. CDR1 and CDR2 (germline): SQVTM, ANQGSEA. This CDR3 contains 12 residues. Deletions cut 3 bases from V and 4 bases from J, with 9 bases between.

The receptor comes from a human donor with multiple sclerosis. The sample was CD8+ T cells from PBMCs. The gene calls are TRBV29-1 and TRBJ1-2; D remains ambiguous. The CDR3 bases are TGCAGCGTTGACAAGACAAGCTATGGCTACACCTTC. Amino acids: CSVDKTSYGYTF.